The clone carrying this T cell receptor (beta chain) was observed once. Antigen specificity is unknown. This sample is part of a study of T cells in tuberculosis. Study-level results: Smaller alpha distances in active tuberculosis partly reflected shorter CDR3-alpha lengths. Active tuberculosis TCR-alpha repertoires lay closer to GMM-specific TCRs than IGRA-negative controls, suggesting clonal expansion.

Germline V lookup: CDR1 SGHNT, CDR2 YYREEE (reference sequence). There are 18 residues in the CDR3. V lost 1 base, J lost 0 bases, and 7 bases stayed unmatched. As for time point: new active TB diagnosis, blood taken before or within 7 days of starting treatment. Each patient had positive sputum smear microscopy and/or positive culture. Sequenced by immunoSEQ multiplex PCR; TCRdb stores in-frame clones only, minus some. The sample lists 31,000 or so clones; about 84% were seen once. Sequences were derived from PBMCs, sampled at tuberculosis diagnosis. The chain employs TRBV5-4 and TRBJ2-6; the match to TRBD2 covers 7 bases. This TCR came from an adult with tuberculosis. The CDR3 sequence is CASSLRGTILSGANVLTF. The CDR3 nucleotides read TGTGCCAGCAGCTTGCGGGGGACTATTCTCTCTGGGGCCAACGTCCTGACTTTC. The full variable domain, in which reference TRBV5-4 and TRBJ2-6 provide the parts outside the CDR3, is ETGVTQSPTHLIKTRGQQVTLRCSSQSGHNTVSWYQQALGQGPQFIFQYYREEENGRGNFPPRFSGLQFPNYSSELNVNALELDDSALYLCASSLRGTILSGANVLTFGAGSRLTVL.